This T cell receptor (beta chain) stems from a study of blood T cells in healthy people across ages. About the research overall: Using template switching, researchers captured about one barcoded beta molecule for each two T cells.

It was with a sample-barcoded 5' primer and a J-beta primer mix that a second PCR of roughly 7 to 12 cycles was run. Each sample yielded at least 3 million CDR3-containing paired-end reads. TCRdb re-called the 5' RACE reads with MiXCR, one entry per CDR3 protein. The sample contains 1.5 million to 1.8 million distinct CDR3 sequences, around 40% of which appear only once. General study findings and limits: Age brought a roughly linear fall in TCR beta diversity measured per million T cells.

This clonotype was counted between two and nine times. The antigen is not known. Material: blood. This receptor was taken from a young woman in good health.

CDR3 region: CASSSVDSPKNIQYF. Written as DNA, the CDR3 is TGTGCCAGCAGCAGTGTGGACAGTCCCAAAAACATTCAGTACTTC. This rearrangement joins TRBV21-1 to TRBJ2-4; TRBD1 reflects the table's D call only, with no check against the DNA. TRBV21-1 is a pseudogene. This CDR3 has 15 amino acids.